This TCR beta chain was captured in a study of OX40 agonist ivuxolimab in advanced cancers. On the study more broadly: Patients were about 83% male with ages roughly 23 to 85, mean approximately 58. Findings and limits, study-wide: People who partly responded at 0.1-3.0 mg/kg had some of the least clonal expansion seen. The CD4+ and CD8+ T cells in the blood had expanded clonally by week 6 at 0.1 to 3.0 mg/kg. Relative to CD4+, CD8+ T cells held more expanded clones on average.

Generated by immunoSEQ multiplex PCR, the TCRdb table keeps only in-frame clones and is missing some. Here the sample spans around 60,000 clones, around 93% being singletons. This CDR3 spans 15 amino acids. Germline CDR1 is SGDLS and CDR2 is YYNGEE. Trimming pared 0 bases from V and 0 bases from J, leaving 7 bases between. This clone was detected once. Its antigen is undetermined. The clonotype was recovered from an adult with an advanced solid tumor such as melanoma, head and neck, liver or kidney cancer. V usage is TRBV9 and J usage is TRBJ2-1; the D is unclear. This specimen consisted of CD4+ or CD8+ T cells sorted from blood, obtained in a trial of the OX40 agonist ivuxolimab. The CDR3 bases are TGTGCCAGCAGCGTAGGACTGAGCTCCTACAATGAGCAGTTCTTC. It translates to CASSVGLSSYNEQFF. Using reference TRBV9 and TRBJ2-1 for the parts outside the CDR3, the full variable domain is DSGVTQTPKHLITATGQRVTLRCSPRSGDLSVYWYQQSLDQGLQFLIQYYNGEERAKGNILERFSAQQFPDLHSELNLSSLELGDSALYFCASSVGLSSYNEQFFGPGTRLTVL.